This TCR beta chain was identified in a study of OX40 agonist ivuxolimab in advanced cancers. As for the study in general: Ivuxolimab is a fully human IgG2 antibody that activates OX40 (CD134). Study-wide results and caveats: The CD4+ and CD8+ T cells in the blood had expanded clonally by week 6 at 0.1 to 3.0 mg/kg.

Worth noting for this clone: Its antigen is unknown.

Method: immunoSEQ multiplex PCR; TCRdb's copy keeps in-frame clones and lacks some. The repertoire holds approximately 60,000 clones, with roughly 92% as singletons. V was shortened by 3 bases and J by 3 bases, with 11 bases between the two germline ends. Per the germline V gene, CDR1 is MNHEY and CDR2 is SMNVEV (reference sequence). CDR3 length: 14 residues. The source was CD4+ or CD8+ T cells sorted from blood, collected in a trial of the OX40 agonist ivuxolimab. This chain uses TRBV27 with TRBJ1-1, with a possible D match to TRBD1 (5 bases). The TCR comes from an adult with an advanced solid tumor such as melanoma, head and neck, liver or kidney cancer. The CDR3 is CASSLIGGDTEAFF. CDR3 bases: TGTGCCAGCAGTTTGATCGGGGGGGACACTGAAGCTTTCTTT.